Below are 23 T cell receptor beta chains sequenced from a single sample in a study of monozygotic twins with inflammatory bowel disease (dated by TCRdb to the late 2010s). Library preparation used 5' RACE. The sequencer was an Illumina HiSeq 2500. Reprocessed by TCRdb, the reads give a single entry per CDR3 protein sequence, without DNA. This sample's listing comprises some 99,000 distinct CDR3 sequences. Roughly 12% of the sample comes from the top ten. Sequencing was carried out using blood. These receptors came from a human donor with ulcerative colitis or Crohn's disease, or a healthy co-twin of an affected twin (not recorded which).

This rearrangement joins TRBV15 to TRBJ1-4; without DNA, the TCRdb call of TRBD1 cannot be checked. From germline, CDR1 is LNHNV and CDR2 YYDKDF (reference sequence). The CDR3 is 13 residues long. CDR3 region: CATSRGQSEKLFF.

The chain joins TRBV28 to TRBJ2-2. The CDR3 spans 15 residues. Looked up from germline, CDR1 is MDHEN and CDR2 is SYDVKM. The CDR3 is CASSFRLVGVGELFF.

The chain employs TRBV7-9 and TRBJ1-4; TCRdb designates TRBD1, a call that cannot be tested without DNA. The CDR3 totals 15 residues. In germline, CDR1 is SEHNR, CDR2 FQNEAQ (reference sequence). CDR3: CASSRQGRTNEKLFF.

CDR3 region: CASSFGGSNSPLHF. The chain combines TRBV12-3 or TRBV12-4 with TRBJ1-6. This CDR3 has 14 residues.

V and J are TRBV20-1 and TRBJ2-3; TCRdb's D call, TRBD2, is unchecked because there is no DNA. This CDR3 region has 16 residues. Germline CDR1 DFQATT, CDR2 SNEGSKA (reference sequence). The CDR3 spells CSAGRKIISGTDTQYF.

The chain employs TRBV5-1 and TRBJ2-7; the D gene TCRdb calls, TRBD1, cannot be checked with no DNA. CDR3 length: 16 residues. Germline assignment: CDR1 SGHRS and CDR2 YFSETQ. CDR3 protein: CASSFLNGTVGYEQYF.

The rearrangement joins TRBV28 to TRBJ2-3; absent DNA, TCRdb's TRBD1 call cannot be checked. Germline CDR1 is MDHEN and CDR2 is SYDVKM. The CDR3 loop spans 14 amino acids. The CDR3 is CASNTGGPTDTQYF.

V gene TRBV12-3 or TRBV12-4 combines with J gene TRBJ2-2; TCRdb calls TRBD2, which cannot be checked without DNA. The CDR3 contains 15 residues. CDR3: CASRSHKRGTGELFF.

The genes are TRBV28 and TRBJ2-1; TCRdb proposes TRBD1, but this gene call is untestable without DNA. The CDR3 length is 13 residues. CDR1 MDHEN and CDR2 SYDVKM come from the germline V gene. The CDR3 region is CASTRTGYNEQFF.

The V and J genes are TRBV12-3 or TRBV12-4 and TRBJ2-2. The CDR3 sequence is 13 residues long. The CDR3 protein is CASSLGVSGELFF.

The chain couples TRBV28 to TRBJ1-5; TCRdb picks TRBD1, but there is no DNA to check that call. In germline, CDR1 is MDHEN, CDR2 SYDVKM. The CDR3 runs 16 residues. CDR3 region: CASSMTGDVSNQPQHF.

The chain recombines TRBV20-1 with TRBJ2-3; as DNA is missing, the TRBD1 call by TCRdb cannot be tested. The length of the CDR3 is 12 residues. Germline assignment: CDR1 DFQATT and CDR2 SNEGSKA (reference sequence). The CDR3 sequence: CSRSIGGDTQYF.

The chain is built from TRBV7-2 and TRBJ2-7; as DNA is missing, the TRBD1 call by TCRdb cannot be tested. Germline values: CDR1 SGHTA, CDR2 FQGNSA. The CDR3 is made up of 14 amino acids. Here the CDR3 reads CASSPQGGDYEQYF.

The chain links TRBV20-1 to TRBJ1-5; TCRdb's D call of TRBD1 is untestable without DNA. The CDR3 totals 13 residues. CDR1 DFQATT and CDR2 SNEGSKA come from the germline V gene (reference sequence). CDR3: CSATAQGDQPQHF.

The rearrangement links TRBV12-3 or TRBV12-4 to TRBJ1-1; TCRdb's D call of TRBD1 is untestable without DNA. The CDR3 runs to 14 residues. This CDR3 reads CATVGGARNTEAFF.

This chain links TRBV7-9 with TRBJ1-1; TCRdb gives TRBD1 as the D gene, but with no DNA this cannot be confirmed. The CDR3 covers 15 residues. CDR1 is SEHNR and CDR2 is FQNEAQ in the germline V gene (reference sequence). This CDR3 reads CASSLDVGANTEAFF.

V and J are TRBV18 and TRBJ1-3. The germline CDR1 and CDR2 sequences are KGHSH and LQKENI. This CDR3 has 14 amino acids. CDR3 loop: CASSPRRAGNTIYF.

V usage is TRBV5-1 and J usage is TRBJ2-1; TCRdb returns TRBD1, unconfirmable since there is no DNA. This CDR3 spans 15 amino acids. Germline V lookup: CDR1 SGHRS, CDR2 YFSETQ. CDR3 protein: CASSSGDGSYNEQFF.

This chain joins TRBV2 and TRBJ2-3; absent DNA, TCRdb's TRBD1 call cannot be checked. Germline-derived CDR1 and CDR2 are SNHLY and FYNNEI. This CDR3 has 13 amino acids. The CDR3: CASSSTFQGTQYF.

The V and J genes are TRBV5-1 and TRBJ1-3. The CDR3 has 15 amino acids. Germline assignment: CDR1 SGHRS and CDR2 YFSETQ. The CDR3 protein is CASSLSGVTGNTIYF.

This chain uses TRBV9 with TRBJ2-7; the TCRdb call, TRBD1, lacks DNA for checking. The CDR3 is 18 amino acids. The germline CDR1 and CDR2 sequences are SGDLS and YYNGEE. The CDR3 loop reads CASSARPGTGFKAYEQYF.

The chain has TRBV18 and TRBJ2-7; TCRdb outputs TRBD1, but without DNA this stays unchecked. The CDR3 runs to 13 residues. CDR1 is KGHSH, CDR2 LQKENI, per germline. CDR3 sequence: CASSPQGVYEQYF.

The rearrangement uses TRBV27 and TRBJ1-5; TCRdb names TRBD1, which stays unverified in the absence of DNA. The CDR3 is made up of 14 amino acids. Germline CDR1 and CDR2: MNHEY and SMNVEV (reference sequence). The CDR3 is CASKLTGSGQPQHF.